A selection of T cell receptor beta chains follows, all from one sample in a study of sequential checkpoint blockade in melanoma. Using immunoSEQ multiplex PCR, the repertoire was profiled, and TCRdb retains in-frame clones only, with some absent. The sample includes about 6,900 clones, 23% of them seen just once. Material: tumor tissue (inferred from file names), obtained from a patient given nivolumab and ipilimumab in sequence. All receptors derive from a human donor with melanoma. CDR3s include the opening cysteine and the closing phenylalanine or tryptophan. The order of the fields is J gene, clone size, D gene, V gene, CDR3 protein, CDR3 DNA. The D gene is left open where the match is weak. Some rows mark clone size as missing; the rest say once, few, many or name a class of expanded clone.

>TRBJ1-2|.|.|TRBV6-8
CASSYGYRDNYGYTF
TGTGCCAGCAGTTACGGATACCGGGACAACTATGGCTACACCTTC
>TRBJ2-3|many|TRBD2|TRBV9
CASSVRLAGPSTDTQYF
TGTGCCAGCAGCGTGAGACTAGCGGGGCCTAGCACAGATACGCAGTATTTT
>TRBJ1-1|medium-sized|TRBD1|TRBV9
CASSVTGVTEAFF
TGTGCCAGCAGCGTAACAGGGGTAACTGAAGCTTTCTTT
>TRBJ2-5|.|.|TRBV9
CASSVSVSETQYF
TGTGCCAGCAGCGTTAGCGTCAGTGAGACCCAGTACTTC
>TRBJ1-4|.|.|TRBV18
CASSPPTGKAPNEKLFF
TGTGCCAGCTCACCGCCTACAGGGAAGGCACCTAATGAAAAACTGTTTTTT
>TRBJ2-1|few|TRBD1|TRBV6-8
CASSYPGQGYNEQFF
TGTGCCAGCAGTTATCCCGGACAGGGGTACAATGAGCAGTTCTTC
>TRBJ1-1|few|TRBD1|TRBV6-8
CASSYRGRGETEAFF
TGTGCCAGCAGTTACAGGGGGCGCGGAGAAACTGAAGCTTTCTTT
>TRBJ2-2|many|.|TRBV9
CASSAQGFGASTGELFF
TGTGCCAGCAGCGCCCAGGGTTTCGGGGCTAGCACCGGGGAGCTGTTTTTT
>TRBJ1-1|.|TRBD1|TRBV6-8
CASSPNDRVEAFF
TGTGCCAGCAGTCCTAACGACAGGGTCGAAGCTTTCTTT
>TRBJ2-3|few|TRBD2|TRBV6-8
CASSYQRGGSAIPTDTQYF
TGTGCCAGCAGTTATCAGCGAGGCGGGAGCGCCATCCCCACAGATACGCAGTATTTT
>TRBJ2-1|few|.|TRBV5-1
CASSQYGTSNEQFF
TGCGCCAGCAGCCAATATGGGACCAGCAATGAGCAGTTCTTC
>TRBJ2-1|.|TRBD2|TRBV5-1
CASSPQLAGAYNEQFF
TGCGCCAGCAGCCCTCAACTAGCGGGAGCTTACAATGAGCAGTTCTTC
>TRBJ2-1|few|.|TRBV11-3
CASSHGGTYNEQFF
TGTGCCAGCAGCCACGGCGGGACCTACAATGAGCAGTTCTTC
>TRBJ2-5|.|TRBD1|TRBV15
CATSGPGDRGGSQYF
TGTGCCACCAGCGGGCCCGGGGACAGGGGGGGGTCCCAGTACTTC
>TRBJ2-1|.|TRBD1|TRBV29-1
CSVGKGAGEQFF
TGCAGCGTTGGGAAGGGGGCCGGTGAGCAGTTCTTC
>TRBJ1-2|many|.|TRBV11-3
CASSLNRATYGYTF
TGTGCCAGCAGCTTAAACAGGGCCACCTATGGCTACACCTTC
>TRBJ2-5|once|.|TRBV18
CASSRGPGETQYF
TGTGCCAGCTCAAGGGGTCCTGGGGAGACCCAGTACTTC
>TRBJ1-2|once|TRBD1|TRBV5-1
CASSLGGQQANYGYTF
TGCGCCAGCAGCTTGGGGGGACAGCAAGCTAACTATGGCTACACCTTC
>TRBJ1-1|few|TRBD1|TRBV6-8
CASSPDRGNMNTEAFF
TGTGCCAGCAGCCCAGACAGGGGAAACATGAACACTGAAGCTTTCTTT
>TRBJ1-4|.|.|TRBV6-8
CASLGQDNEKLFF
TGTGCCAGCTTAGGACAAGATAATGAAAAACTGTTTTTT
>TRBJ1-2|.|.|TRBV9
CASSPLIPGGPLNYGYTF
TGTGCCAGCAGCCCTCTAATTCCGGGGGGCCCCCTGAACTATGGCTACACCTTC
>TRBJ1-5|many|.|TRBV9
CASSTGGGNQPQHF
TGTGCCAGCAGCACCGGGGGGGGCAATCAGCCCCAGCATTTT
>TRBJ2-2|.|.|TRBV10-2
CASSGKRAGELFF
TGCGCCAGCAGCGGGAAACGGGCCGGGGAGCTGTTTTTT
>TRBJ2-1|few|.|TRBV4-1
CASSQEGGNEQFF
TGCGCCAGCAGCCAAGAAGGCGGCAATGAGCAGTTCTTC
>TRBJ1-2|.|.|TRBV29-1
CSVPQGGYGYTF
TGCAGCGTCCCACAGGGTGGCTATGGCTACACCTTC
>TRBJ1-2|.|.|TRBV10-2
CARVGGWSGYTF
TGCGCCCGAGTGGGGGGGTGGAGTGGCTACACCTTC
>TRBJ1-5|once|TRBD1|TRBV29-1
CSVEDDRGLGTQHF
TGCAGCGTTGAGGACGACAGGGGCCTCGGGACCCAGCATTTT